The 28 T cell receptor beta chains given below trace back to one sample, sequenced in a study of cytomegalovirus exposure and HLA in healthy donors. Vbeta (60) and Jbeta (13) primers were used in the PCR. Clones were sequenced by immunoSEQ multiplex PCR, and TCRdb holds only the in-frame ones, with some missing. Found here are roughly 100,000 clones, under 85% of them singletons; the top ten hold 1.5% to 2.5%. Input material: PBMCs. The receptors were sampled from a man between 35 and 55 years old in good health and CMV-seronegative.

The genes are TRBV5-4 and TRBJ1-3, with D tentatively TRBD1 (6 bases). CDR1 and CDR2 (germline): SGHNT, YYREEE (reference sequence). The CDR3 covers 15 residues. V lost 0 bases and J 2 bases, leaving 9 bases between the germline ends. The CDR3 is CASSLVQGTGNTIYF. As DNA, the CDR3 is TGTGCCAGCAGCTTGGTGCAGGGGACTGGAAACACCATATATTTT.

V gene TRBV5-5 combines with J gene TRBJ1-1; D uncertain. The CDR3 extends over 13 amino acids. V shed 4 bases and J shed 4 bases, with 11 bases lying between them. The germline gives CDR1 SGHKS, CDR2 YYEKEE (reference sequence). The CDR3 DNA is TGTGCCAGCAGCATACGAGGGTTCACTGAAGCTTTCTTT. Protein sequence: CASSIRGFTEAFF.

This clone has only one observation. CDR3 nucleotides: TGTGCCAGCAGTTCAGGACAGGGGAGAGGCTACGAGCAGTACTTC. Translated: CASSSGQGRGYEQYF. This rearrangement joins TRBV6-5 to TRBJ2-7; 9 nucleotides agree with TRBD1. Germline assignment: CDR1 MNHEY and CDR2 SVGAGI. This CDR3 region has 15 residues. V trimming: 4 bases; J trimming: 3 bases; junction bases outside the gene matches: 7.

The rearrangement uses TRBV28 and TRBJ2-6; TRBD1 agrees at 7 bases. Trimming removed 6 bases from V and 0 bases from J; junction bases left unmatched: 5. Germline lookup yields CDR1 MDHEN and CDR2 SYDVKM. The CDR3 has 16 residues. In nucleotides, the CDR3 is TGTGCCAGCAGAAATACAGGGGCCTCTGGGGCCAACGTCCTGACTTTC. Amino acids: CASRNTGASGANVLTF.

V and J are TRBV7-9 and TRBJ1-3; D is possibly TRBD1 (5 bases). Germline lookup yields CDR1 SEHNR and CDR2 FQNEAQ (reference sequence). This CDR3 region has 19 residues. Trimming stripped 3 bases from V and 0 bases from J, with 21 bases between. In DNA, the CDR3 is TGTGCCAGCAGCTTTAGATACAAGGCAGGGTCGTCCTCTGGAAACACCATATATTTT. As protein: CASSFRYKAGSSSGNTIYF.

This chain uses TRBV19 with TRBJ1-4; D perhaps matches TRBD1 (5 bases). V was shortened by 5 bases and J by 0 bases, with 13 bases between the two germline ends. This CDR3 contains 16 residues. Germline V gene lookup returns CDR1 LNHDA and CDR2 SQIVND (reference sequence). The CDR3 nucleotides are TGTGCCAGTAGTTCACCGGGACTCCCAACTAATGAAAAACTGTTTTTT. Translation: CASSSPGLPTNEKLFF.

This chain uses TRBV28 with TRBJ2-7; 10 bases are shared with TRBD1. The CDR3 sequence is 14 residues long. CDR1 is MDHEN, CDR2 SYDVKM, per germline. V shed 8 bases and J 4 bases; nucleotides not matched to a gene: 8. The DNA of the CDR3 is TGTGCCAGCCGGGGGACAGGGGCCAGGTACGAGCAGTACTTC. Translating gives CASRGTGARYEQYF.

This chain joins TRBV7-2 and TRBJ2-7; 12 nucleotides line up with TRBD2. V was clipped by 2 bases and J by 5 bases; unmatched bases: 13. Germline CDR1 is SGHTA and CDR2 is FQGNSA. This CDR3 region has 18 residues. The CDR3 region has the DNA TGTGCCAGCAGCTTACAGCCCCCCCGACTAGCGGGGGAGGACGAGCAGTACTTC. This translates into CASSLQPPRLAGEDEQYF.

CDR3: CASSLVTGPAFF. The CDR3 DNA follows: TGTGCCAGCAGCTTAGTAACAGGGCCAGCTTTCTTT. The chain joins TRBV7-9 to TRBJ1-1; maybe TRBD1 (6 bases). The germline V gene has CDR1 SEHNR and CDR2 FQNEAQ (reference sequence). V was shortened by 1 base and J by 10 bases, with 10 bases between the two germline ends. CDR3 length: 12 amino acids.

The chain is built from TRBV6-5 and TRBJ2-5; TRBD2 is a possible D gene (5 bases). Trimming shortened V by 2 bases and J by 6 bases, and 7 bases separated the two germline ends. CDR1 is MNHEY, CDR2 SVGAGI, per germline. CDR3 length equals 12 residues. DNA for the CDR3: TGTGCCAGCAGTTACCCGGGGAAGACCCAGTACTTC. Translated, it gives CASSYPGKTQYF.

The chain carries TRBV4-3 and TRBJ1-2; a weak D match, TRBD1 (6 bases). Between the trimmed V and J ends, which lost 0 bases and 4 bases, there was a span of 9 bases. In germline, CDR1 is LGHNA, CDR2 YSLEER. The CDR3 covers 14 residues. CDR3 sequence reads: CASSQDTQGYGYTF. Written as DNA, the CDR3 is TGCGCCAGCAGCCAAGACACACAGGGCTATGGCTACACCTTC.

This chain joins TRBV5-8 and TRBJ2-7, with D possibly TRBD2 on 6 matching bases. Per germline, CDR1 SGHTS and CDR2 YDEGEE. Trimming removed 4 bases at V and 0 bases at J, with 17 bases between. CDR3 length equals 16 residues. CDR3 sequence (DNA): TGTGCCAGCAGCCCGGGTGGAGGGGCTAACTCCTACGAGCAGTACTTC. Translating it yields CASSPGGGANSYEQYF.

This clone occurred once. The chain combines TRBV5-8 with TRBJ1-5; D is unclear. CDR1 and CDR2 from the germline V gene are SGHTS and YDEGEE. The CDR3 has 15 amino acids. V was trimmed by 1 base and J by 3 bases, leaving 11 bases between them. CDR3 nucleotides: TGTGCCAGCAGCTTGCGGGCGGACTTCAATCAGCCCCAGCATTTT. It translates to CASSLRADFNQPQHF.

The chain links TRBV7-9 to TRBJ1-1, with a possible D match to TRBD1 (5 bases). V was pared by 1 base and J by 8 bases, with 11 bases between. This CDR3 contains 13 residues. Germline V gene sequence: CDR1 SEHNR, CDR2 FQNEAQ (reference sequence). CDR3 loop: CASSLGQGGEAFF. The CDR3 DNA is TGTGCCAGCAGCTTAGGGCAGGGCGGAGAAGCTTTCTTT.

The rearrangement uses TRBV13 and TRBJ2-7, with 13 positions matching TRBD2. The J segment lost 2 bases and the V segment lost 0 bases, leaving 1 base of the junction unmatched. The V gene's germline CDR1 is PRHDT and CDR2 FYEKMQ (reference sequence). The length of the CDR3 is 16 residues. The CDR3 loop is CASSLGTSGRAYEQYF. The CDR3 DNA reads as TGTGCCAGCAGCTTAGGAACTAGCGGGAGGGCCTACGAGCAGTACTTC.

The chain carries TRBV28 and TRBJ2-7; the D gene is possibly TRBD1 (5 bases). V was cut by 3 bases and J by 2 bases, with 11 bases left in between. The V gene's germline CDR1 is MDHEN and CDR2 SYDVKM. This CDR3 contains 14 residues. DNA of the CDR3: TGTGCCAGCAGTTTCCCCAGGGTGCCCTACGAGCAGTACTTC. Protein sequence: CASSFPRVPYEQYF.

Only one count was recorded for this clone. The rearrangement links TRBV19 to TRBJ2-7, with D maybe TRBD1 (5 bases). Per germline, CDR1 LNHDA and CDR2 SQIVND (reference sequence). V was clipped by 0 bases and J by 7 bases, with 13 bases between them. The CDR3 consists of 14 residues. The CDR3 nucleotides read TGTGCCAGTAGTATAGACCAGGGTAGAGGTGAGCAGTACTTC. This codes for CASSIDQGRGEQYF. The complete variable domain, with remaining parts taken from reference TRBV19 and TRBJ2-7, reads DGGITQSPKYLFRKEGQNVTLSCEQNLNHDAMYWYRQDPGQGLRLIYYSQIVNDFQKGDIAEGYSVSREKKESFPLTVTSAQKNPTAFYLCASSIDQGRGEQYFGPGTRLTVT.

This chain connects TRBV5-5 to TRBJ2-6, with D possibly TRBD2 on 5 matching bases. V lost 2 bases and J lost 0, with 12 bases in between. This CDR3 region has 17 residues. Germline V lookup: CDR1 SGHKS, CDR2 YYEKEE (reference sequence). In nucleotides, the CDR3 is TGTGCCAGCAGCTTTGCTGCGGGTAGCTCTGGGGCCAACGTCCTGACTTTC. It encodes CASSFAAGSSGANVLTF.

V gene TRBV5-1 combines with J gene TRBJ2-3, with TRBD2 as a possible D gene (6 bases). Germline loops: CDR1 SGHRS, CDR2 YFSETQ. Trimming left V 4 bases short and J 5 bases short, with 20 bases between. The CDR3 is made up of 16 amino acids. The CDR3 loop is CASSPIRASEGDTQYF. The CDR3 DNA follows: TGCGCCAGCAGCCCCATCCGGGCGTCGGAGGGAGATACGCAGTATTTT. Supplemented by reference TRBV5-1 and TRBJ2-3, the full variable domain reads KAGVTQTPRYLIKTRGQQVTLSCSPISGHRSVSWYQQTPGQGLQFLFEYFSETQRNKGNFPGRFSGRQFSNSRSEMNVSTLELGDSALYLCASSPIRASEGDTQYFGPGTRLTVL.

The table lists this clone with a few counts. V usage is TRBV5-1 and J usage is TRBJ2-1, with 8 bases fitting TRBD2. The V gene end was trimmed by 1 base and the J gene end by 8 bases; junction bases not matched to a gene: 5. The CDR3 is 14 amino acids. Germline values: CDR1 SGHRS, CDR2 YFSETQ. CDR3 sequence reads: CASSLTSGVYEQFF. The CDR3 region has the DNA TGCGCCAGCAGCTTGACTAGCGGAGTATATGAGCAGTTCTTC.

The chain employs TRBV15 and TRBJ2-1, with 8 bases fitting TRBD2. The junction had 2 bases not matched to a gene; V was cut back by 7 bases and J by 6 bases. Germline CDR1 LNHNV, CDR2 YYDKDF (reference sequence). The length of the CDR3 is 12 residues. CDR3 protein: CATIAGFNEQFF. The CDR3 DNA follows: TGTGCCACCATAGCGGGGTTCAATGAGCAGTTCTTC.

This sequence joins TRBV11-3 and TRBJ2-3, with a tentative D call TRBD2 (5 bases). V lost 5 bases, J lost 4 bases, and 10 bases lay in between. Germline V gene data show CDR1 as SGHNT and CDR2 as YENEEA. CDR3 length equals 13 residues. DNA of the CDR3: TGTGCCAGCAGCCGAGAGGAGGCAGATACGCAGTATTTT. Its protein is CASSREEADTQYF. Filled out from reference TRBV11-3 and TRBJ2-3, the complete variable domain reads EAGVVQSPRYKIIEKKQPVAFWCNPISGHNTLYWYLQNLGQGPELLIRYENEEAVDDSQLPKDRFSAERLKGVDSTLKIQPAELGDSAVYLCASSREEADTQYFGPGTRLTVL.

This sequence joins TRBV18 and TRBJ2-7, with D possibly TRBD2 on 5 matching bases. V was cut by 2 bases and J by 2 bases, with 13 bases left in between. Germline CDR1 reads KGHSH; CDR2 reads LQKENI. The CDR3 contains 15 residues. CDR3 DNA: TGTGCCAGCTCACCAGAGGGATCTCTGACCTACGAGCAGTACTTC. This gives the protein CASSPEGSLTYEQYF.

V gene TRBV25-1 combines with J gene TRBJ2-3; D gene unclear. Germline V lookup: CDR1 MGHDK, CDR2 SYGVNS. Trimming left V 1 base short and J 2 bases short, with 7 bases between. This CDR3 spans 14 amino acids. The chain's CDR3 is CASSESESTDTQYF. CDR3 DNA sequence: TGTGCCAGCAGTGAATCTGAGTCCACAGATACGCAGTATTTT.

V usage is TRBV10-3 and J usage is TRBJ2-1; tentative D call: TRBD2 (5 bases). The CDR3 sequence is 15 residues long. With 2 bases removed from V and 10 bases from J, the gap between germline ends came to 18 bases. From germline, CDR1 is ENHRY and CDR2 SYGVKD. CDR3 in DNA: TGTGCCATCAGTGAGGCCGGGGAAGGTCTAATGGAGCAGTTCTTC. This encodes CAISEAGEGLMEQFF.

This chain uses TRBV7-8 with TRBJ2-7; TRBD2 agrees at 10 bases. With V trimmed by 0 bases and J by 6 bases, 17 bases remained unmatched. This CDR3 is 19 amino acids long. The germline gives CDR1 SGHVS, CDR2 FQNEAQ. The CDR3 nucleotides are TGTGCCAGCAGCTTAGCGGGGTTGGGCCCCGGGACTAGCGCCTCCGAGCAGTACTTC. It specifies CASSLAGLGPGTSASEQYF.

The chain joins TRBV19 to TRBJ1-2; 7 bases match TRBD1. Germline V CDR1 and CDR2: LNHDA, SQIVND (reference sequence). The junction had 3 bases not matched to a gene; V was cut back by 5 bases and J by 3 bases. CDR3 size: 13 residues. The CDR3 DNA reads TGTGCCAGTAGTTTCCAGGGGGACTATGGCTACACCTTC. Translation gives CASSFQGDYGYTF.

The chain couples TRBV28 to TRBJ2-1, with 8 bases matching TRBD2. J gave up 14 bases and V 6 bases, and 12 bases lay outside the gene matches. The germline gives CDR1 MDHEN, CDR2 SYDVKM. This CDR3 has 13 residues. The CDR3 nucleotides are TGTGCCAGCAGCCCGGGGGGGCGCCAGTGGGAGTTCTTC. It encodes CASSPGGRQWEFF.